The sequence of this T cell receptor beta chain was determined in a study of early T cells in non-severe SARS-CoV-2 infection (dated by TCRdb to about 2021). At the level of the whole study: Bulk RNA from unsorted whole blood was used for TCR sequencing, so alpha and beta chains could not be paired. What the study reported, not specific to this receptor: Matching against VDJdb was skewed toward anti-spike CD8 responses, likely underestimated virus-specific expansions, and missed private and CD4 specificities.

The method behind the library was 5' RACE. Instrument used: NextSeq 500. Unique molecular identifiers were attached to individual cDNA molecules in the TCR library protocol so that sequencing error and PCR bias could be corrected. Sequencing covered both TCR alpha and beta chains, and within each sample the abundances of alpha and beta sequences were tightly co-correlated. In the source study's methods: V gene, J gene and CDR3 annotation of TCR sequences was performed with Decombinator V4. TCRs were defined as expanded if a significant change between any two time points was detected under a Poisson model with p below 0.0001. TCR abundances were normalised to the total number of TCRs sequenced in each sample and reported as counts per million. VDJdb, accessed on 1 November 2021, was searched for TCRs annotated for CMV, EBV and SARS-CoV-2, and TCRs annotated for more than one antigen were excluded. TCRdb reprocessed the public reads (quality trimming at Q25 with fastp, clone calling with MiXCR) and kept in-frame beta chains. Records with the same CDR3 protein are collapsed into one entry carrying the most frequent genes and DNA. These V and J calls rely on TCRdb rather than the paper's analysis. The sample yields 80,000 or so distinct CDR3 sequences; 5% to 7% were counted once. In total, the top ten clones hold less than 8% of the sample.

The study was a case-control design nested within a healthcare worker cohort in London, UK, with weekly nasopharyngeal swab PCR tests and blood sampling. Healthcare workers were recruited between 23 and 31 March 2020, during the week of the UK lockdown, and were followed weekly for up to 16 weeks. On this clonotype itself: Which antigen it targets is not known. Base qualities are not recorded, but no much larger clone differs from it by a single base.

The sequence was collected from an adult who was a healthcare worker with PCR-confirmed SARS-CoV-2 infection or an uninfected control (not recorded which). Sequencing was carried out using whole blood.

The DNA sequence follows: TGTGCCAGCAGAACAACACGTGGGGCTAGCGGGAGGCTGAGCTCCTACAATGAGCAGTTCTTC. Translation gives CASRTTRGASGRLSSYNEQFF. The chain is made from TRBV6-5 and TRBJ2-1, with 11 junctional bases fitting TRBD2. The CDR3 starts with the cysteine, ends with the phenylalanine, and has 21 residues. The sequence is cut down to CDR3 DNA, 63 bases in frame from base 1. The germline V gene specifies MNHEY as CDR1 and SVGAGI as CDR2. Unmatched junction bases come to 19, with V trimmed by 6 bases and J by 0 bases.